This passage covers 29 T cell receptor beta chains from one sample sequenced in a study of blood T cell repertoires in COVID-19. TCRdb keeps only in-frame clones here, not all; method: immunoSEQ multiplex PCR. Here the sample spans more than 150,000 clones, 70% to 90% being singletons. Sequenced sample: peripheral blood. The receptors shown here come from a man between 65 and 80 years old with active or convalescent COVID-19.

This clone was counted a single time. The chain uses TRBV20-1 and TRBJ1-2, with D hard to call. The length of the CDR3 is 12 residues. Trimming stripped 3 bases from V and 8 bases from J, with 13 bases between. The V gene's germline CDR1 is DFQATT and CDR2 SNEGSKA (reference sequence). CDR3 residues: CSASQASGGYTF. The CDR3, as DNA: TGCAGTGCTAGTCAGGCTTCGGGGGGCTACACCTTC.

This chain uses TRBV30 with TRBJ2-7; D possibly corresponds to TRBD2 (6 bases). The CDR3 is 14 amino acids. V gave up 0 bases and J gave up 7 bases, with 16 bases separating them. Germline V gene lookup returns CDR1 GTSNPN and CDR2 SVGIG (reference sequence). CDR3 sequence: CAWSVVRAGREQYF. CDR3 DNA: TGTGCCTGGAGTGTAGTCAGGGCGGGGCGGGAGCAGTACTTC.

CDR3 bases: TGTGCCAGCAGCTTACAGGGGCTGGGGGTATATGGCTACACCTTC. This sequence encodes CASSLQGLGVYGYTF. V gene TRBV11-2 combines with J gene TRBJ1-2; tentative D call: TRBD1 (6 bases). The CDR3 covers 15 residues. CDR1 and CDR2 (germline): SGHAT, FQNNGV. The V end lost 2 bases, the J end lost 5 bases, and 15 bases lay between the germline ends. Using reference TRBV11-2 and TRBJ1-2 for the parts outside the CDR3, the full variable domain is EAGVAQSPRYKIIEKRQSVAFWCNPISGHATLYWYQQILGQGPKLLIQFQNNGVVDDSQLPKDRFSAERLKGVDSTLKIQPAKLEDSAVYLCASSLQGLGVYGYTFGSGTRLTVV.

This rearrangement joins TRBV25-1 to TRBJ1-2; 8 bases are a match to TRBD1. V shed 5 bases, J shed 7 bases, and the junction held 12 bases outside the gene matches. This CDR3 is built from 15 residues. Germline assignment: CDR1 MGHDK and CDR2 SYGVNS. The CDR3 sequence is CASSIIGQGPGGYTF. CDR3 bases: TGTGCCAGCAGTATTATCGGACAGGGCCCAGGTGGCTACACCTTC.

Points on this clone: In the same sample, other DNA sequences code for this CDR3. The chain has TRBV18 and TRBJ1-3; 8 positions agree with TRBD1. J was trimmed by 1 base and V by 2 bases; bases with no gene match: 4. Germline V gives CDR1 KGHSH, CDR2 LQKENI. This CDR3 contains 16 residues. DNA for the CDR3: TGTGCCAGCTCACCAAGTCAGGGGGCATCTGGAAACACCATATATTTT. This codes for CASSPSQGASGNTIYF.

V and J are TRBV9 and TRBJ1-1; no firm D call. This CDR3 has 15 residues. The V end was cut by 3 bases, the J end by 1 base, with 13 bases between. In germline, CDR1 is SGDLS, CDR2 YYNGEE. CDR3 amino acids: CASSGLQSGNTEAFF. CDR3 sequence (DNA): TGTGCCAGCAGCGGACTACAGAGTGGGAACACTGAAGCTTTCTTT.

The chain couples TRBV28 to TRBJ2-2; TRBD1 matches at 11 bases. This CDR3 region has 18 residues. Per the germline V gene, CDR1 is MDHEN and CDR2 is SYDVKM. V gave up 4 bases and J gave up 5 bases; unmatched junction bases: 12. The CDR3 DNA follows: TGTGCCAGCAGTTCCGGTCCCGGGACAGGGGGTAAAACCGGGGAGCTGTTTTTT. It codes for CASSSGPGTGGKTGELFF.

The chain employs TRBV30 and TRBJ1-4; D not certain. The CDR3 runs 14 residues. V lost 3 bases to trimming and J lost 10 bases, with 18 bases between them. The germline V gene encodes CDR1 GTSNPN and CDR2 SVGIG (reference sequence). CDR3 sequence reads: CAWRFESARSKLFF. The CDR3 DNA follows: TGTGCCTGGAGGTTCGAATCCGCTCGGTCAAAACTGTTTTTT.

J is TRBJ2-5 and V is TRBV7-6; 8 bases agree with TRBD1. Trimming cost V 5 bases and J 5 bases; bases outside gene matches: 13. The germline CDR1 and CDR2 sequences are SGHVS and FNYEAQ. The CDR3 sequence is 16 residues long. CDR3 sequence: CASSQDSGTGSETQYF. The CDR3 nucleotides are TGTGCCAGCAGCCAAGACTCCGGGACAGGTTCGGAGACCCAGTACTTC.

CDR3 sequence (DNA): TGTGCCTGGAGTTGGACAGCCTACGAGCAGTACTTC. This gives the protein CAWSWTAYEQYF. The chain combines TRBV30 with TRBJ2-7; D might be TRBD1 (6 bases). The CDR3 length is 12 residues. V dropped 2 bases and J dropped 2 bases, with 7 bases sitting between them. Germline values: CDR1 GTSNPN, CDR2 SVGIG (reference sequence).

CDR3 loop: CATTQGWNTEAFF. CDR3 DNA: TGTGCCACCACCCAGGGCTGGAACACTGAAGCTTTCTTT. The chain joins TRBV24-1 to TRBJ1-1; tentatively, D is TRBD1 (5 bases). The CDR3 spans 13 residues. Germline V gene lookup returns CDR1 KGHDR and CDR2 SFDVKD. V was clipped by 8 bases and J by 1 base, with 10 bases between them.

The genes are TRBV9 and TRBJ2-2; 7 positions match TRBD1. Per germline, CDR1 SGDLS and CDR2 YYNGEE. This CDR3 has 16 amino acids. The V gene end was trimmed by 0 bases and the J gene end by 7 bases; junction bases not matched to a gene: 9. CDR3 bases: TGTGCCAGCAGCGTAGGAAACAGGGGAACTCTCGGGGAGCTGTTTTTT. As protein: CASSVGNRGTLGELFF.

The CDR3: CASSPRSGRALSGELFF. Here the CDR3 DNA reads TGTGCCAGCAGCCCCCGTAGCGGGAGGGCCTTGAGCGGGGAGCTGTTTTTT. The chain couples TRBV7-9 to TRBJ2-2; 11 bases line up with TRBD2. CDR3 length: 17 amino acids. Losses at the gene ends were 5 bases for V and 7 bases for J; bases not matched to a gene: 12. Germline V CDR1 and CDR2: SEHNR, FQNEAQ (reference sequence). Together with reference TRBV7-9 and TRBJ2-2, the CDR3 gives the full variable domain: DTGVSQNPRHKITKRGQNVTFRCDPISEHNRLYWYRQTLGQGPEFLTYFQNEAQLEKSRLLSDRFSAERPKGSFSTLEIQRTEQGDSAMYLCASSPRSGRALSGELFFGEGSRLTVL.

The chain joins TRBV2 to TRBJ1-2; perhaps TRBD1 as D (6 bases). The V gene lost 7 bases and the J gene lost 8 bases, with 17 bases spanning the gap. This CDR3 comprises 13 residues. Germline CDR1 is SNHLY and CDR2 is FYNNEI. CDR3 sequence (DNA): TGTGCCAGCATTCGGGACATCGCTGGAGGCTACACCTTC. Translating gives CASIRDIAGGYTF.

V gene TRBV5-6 combines with J gene TRBJ2-1, with 9 bases aligning to TRBD2. CDR3 length: 19 amino acids. V was clipped by 4 bases and J by 0 bases; unmatched bases: 14. Per germline, CDR1 SGHDT and CDR2 YYEEEE. DNA of the CDR3: TGTGCCAGCAGCGTGGGACCGGGACTAGCTACCAACTCCTACAATGAGCAGTTCTTC. Its translation is CASSVGPGLATNSYNEQFF.

This sequence joins TRBV29-1 and TRBJ2-2; the D gene is possibly TRBD2 (7 bases). V lost 6 bases, J lost 5 bases, and 16 bases lay in between. The V gene's germline CDR1 is SQVTM and CDR2 ANQGSEA. CDR3 length: 14 residues. CDR3 amino acids: CSVRIRGGTGELFF. As DNA, the CDR3 is TGCAGCGTCCGGATCAGGGGAGGGACCGGGGAGCTGTTTTTT.

This chain joins TRBV15 and TRBJ1-5, with D possibly matching TRBD1 (6 bases). The CDR3 runs 16 residues. Trimming shortened V by 0 bases and J by 2 bases, and 11 bases separated the two germline ends. In germline, CDR1 is LNHNV, CDR2 YYDKDF (reference sequence). The CDR3 sequence: CATSREWGLRNQPQHF. CDR3 coding DNA: TGTGCCACCAGCAGAGAGTGGGGGCTTCGCAATCAGCCCCAGCATTTT.

V gene TRBV15 combines with J gene TRBJ2-3, with no clear D. V shed 5 bases and J shed 0 bases, with 6 bases lying between them. CDR1 and CDR2 (germline): LNHNV, YYDKDF (reference sequence). This CDR3 is 13 amino acids long. Here the CDR3 DNA reads TGTGCCACCAGCCCTTATAGCACAGATACGCAGTATTTT. Amino acids: CATSPYSTDTQYF.

The rearrangement joins TRBV5-4 to TRBJ2-7, with D possibly matching TRBD2 (6 bases). V lost 4 bases, J lost 1 base, and 15 bases lay in between. The CDR3 extends over 15 amino acids. In germline, CDR1 is SGHNT, CDR2 YYREEE (reference sequence). CDR3 in amino acids: CASSPIGGTSYEQYF. DNA of the CDR3: TGTGCCAGCAGCCCCATTGGGGGGACGTCCTACGAGCAGTACTTC.

V is TRBV7-2 and J is TRBJ1-1; tentatively, D is TRBD1 (6 bases). V was cut by 4 bases and J by 3 bases, with 12 bases left in between. Per the germline V gene, CDR1 is SGHTA and CDR2 is FQGNSA. The CDR3 loop spans 14 amino acids. The CDR3 DNA reads TGTGCCAGCAGCTCCGGACAGAGTCACACTGAAGCTTTCTTT. Translated, it gives CASSSGQSHTEAFF.

The CDR3 loop is CASSLGSLLDTQYF. In nucleotides, the CDR3 is TGCGCCAGCAGCTTGGGGTCCTTACTAGATACGCAGTATTTT. The chain joins TRBV5-1 to TRBJ2-3; D call uncertain. CDR1 SGHRS and CDR2 YFSETQ come from the germline V gene. The CDR3 spans 14 residues. V lost 0 bases and J 5 bases, leaving 10 bases between the germline ends.

The gene calls are TRBV30 and TRBJ2-3, with a weak D call TRBD2 (5 bases). The germline V and J ends were trimmed by 0 bases and 3 bases, with 10 bases remaining between them. Germline CDR1 and CDR2: GTSNPN and SVGIG (reference sequence). The CDR3 is made up of 14 amino acids. CDR3 region: CAWSVRGSTDTQYF. CDR3 nucleotides: TGTGCCTGGAGTGTAAGAGGGTCGACAGATACGCAGTATTTT.

This clone has just one count. The CDR3 loop is CASSYSPGQIDGYTF. DNA for the CDR3: TGTGCCAGCAGCTATAGCCCGGGACAGATAGATGGCTACACCTTC. V and J are TRBV7-2 and TRBJ1-2, with TRBD1 matching 7 bases. After removal of 4 bases from V and 6 bases from J, the junction contained 11 bases not matched to a gene. CDR1 and CDR2 (germline): SGHTA, FQGNSA. The CDR3 has 15 residues.

This clone has just a few counts. The chain carries TRBV5-1 and TRBJ1-1; D possibly corresponds to TRBD1 (6 bases). Germline CDR1 SGHRS, CDR2 YFSETQ. There are 16 residues in the CDR3. V was trimmed by 4 bases and J by 0 bases, leaving 16 bases between them. CDR3 in amino acids: CASSPVADSMNTEAFF. CDR3 sequence (DNA): TGCGCCAGCAGCCCTGTTGCGGACAGTATGAACACTGAAGCTTTCTTT.

This rearrangement joins TRBV9 to TRBJ2-3; 8 bases fit TRBD2. The V gene's germline CDR1 is SGDLS and CDR2 YYNGEE. After removal of 0 bases from V and 3 bases from J, the junction contained 3 bases not matched to a gene. CDR3 length: 15 amino acids. CDR3 bases: TGTGCCAGCAGCGTAGAGGGACTAGGTACAGATACGCAGTATTTT. Translating it yields CASSVEGLGTDTQYF.

The chain combines TRBV5-1 with TRBJ2-3, with 8 nucleotides matching TRBD1. Germline CDR1 reads SGHRS; CDR2 reads YFSETQ. After removal of 0 bases from V and 2 bases from J, the junction contained 5 bases not matched to a gene. The CDR3 consists of 16 residues. This CDR3 is CASSLGDRRLTDTQYF. CDR3 sequence (DNA): TGCGCCAGCAGCTTGGGGGACAGGAGACTCACAGATACGCAGTATTTT.

This clone was recorded many times. The chain has TRBV5-1 and TRBJ1-2; the match to TRBD1 covers 8 bases. The CDR3 covers 13 residues. Germline V gene data show CDR1 as SGHRS and CDR2 as YFSETQ. The V and J ends lost 6 bases and 8 bases, in that order; junction bases with no gene match: 9. In DNA form, the CDR3 reads TGCGCCAGCACCGTCGGGGCAGGGGGCGGCTACACCTTC. This sequence encodes CASTVGAGGGYTF.

This clone appeared a few times. The genes are TRBV3-1 (or the pseudogene TRBV3-2) and TRBJ1-1; D is possibly TRBD1 (6 bases). CDR3 length: 14 amino acids. The V end lost 6 bases, the J end lost 4 bases, and 15 bases lay between the germline ends. Germline assignment: CDR1 LGHDT and CDR2 YNNKEL (reference sequence). CDR3 sequence: CASRQGHGGTEAFF. In DNA form, the CDR3 reads TGTGCCAGCAGACAGGGTCATGGGGGCACTGAAGCTTTCTTT.

The CDR3 sequence is CASKSSGGAGDTQYF. The CDR3, as DNA: TGTGCCAGCAAGTCTAGCGGGGGGGCCGGTGATACGCAGTATTTT. V gene TRBV9 combines with J gene TRBJ2-3; 12 bases align to TRBD2. V gave up 6 bases and J gave up 6 bases; unmatched junction bases: 8. CDR1 SGDLS and CDR2 YYNGEE come from the germline V gene. CDR3 length: 15 amino acids.